This T cell receptor (beta chain) was sequenced in a study of T cell responses to AZD1222 COVID-19 vaccine. About the study: Combined were second doses at about 4 or about 12 weeks. The study's findings and limits: Among the donors, most were white British and more were female, and clonal diversity was possibly underestimated.

Remarks on this clone: No antigen is known for it.

Germline CDR1 reads KGHSH; CDR2 reads LQKENI. V shed 2 bases and J 2 bases; nucleotides not matched to a gene: 5. The CDR3 has 15 amino acids. Assay used: immunoSEQ multiplex PCR; TCRdb lists only in-frame clones, some missing. This table holds some 190,000 clones, about 92% found once. The sample was peripheral blood, taken on day 0 of AZD1222 vaccination. This TCR came from an adult in good health. The chain carries TRBV18 and TRBJ1-1; 7 nucleotides align to TRBD1. The CDR3 region has the DNA TGTGCCAGCTCACCAGCGACAGGGATAAACACTGAAGCTTTCTTT. Translated, it gives CASSPATGINTEAFF.